Listed below are T cell receptor beta chains from one sample, sequenced in a study of cytomegalovirus exposure and HLA in healthy donors. Assay: immunoSEQ multiplex PCR; the TCRdb copy retains only in-frame clones and omits some. The top ten hold around 4.2% of the sample, which has more than 100,000 clones, over 70% seen once. Source material: PBMCs. The receptor set was obtained from a woman in her thirties or forties in good health and CMV-seronegative. CDR3s include the opening cysteine and the closing phenylalanine or tryptophan. Each record gives: CDR3 protein, CDR3 DNA, V gene, clone size, J gene, D gene. D genes are given only for firm matches. Expanded clones are given a class, and other clones once, few, many or no size at all.

CASSIDHRVNTEAFF | TGTGCCAGTAGTATAGATCACAGGGTGAACACTGAAGCTTTCTTT | TRBV19 | . | TRBJ1-1 | .
CAITSAGQGEGTEAFF | TGTGCCATCACGAGCGCGGGACAGGGGGAGGGCACTGAAGCTTTCTTT | TRBV10-3 | . | TRBJ1-1 | TRBD1
CASSQARELFF | TGTGCCAGCAGCCAGGCCCGGGAGCTGTTTTTT | TRBV4-2 | . | TRBJ2-2 | .
CASSLGQAEAFF | TGTGCCAGCAGCCTGGGACAGGCTGAAGCTTTCTTT | TRBV11-1 | few | TRBJ1-1 | TRBD1
CASSDQINTEAFF | TGTGCCAGCAGTGATCAGATAAACACTGAAGCTTTCTTT | TRBV2 | . | TRBJ1-1 | .
CASSLRRGGLWDTDTQYF | TGTGCCAGCAGCTTAAGGCGGGGGGGCCTCTGGGACACAGATACGCAGTATTTT | TRBV7-3 | . | TRBJ2-3 | TRBD2
CASSRGSGNTIYF | TGTGCCAGCAGCAGGGGGAGTGGAAACACCATATATTTT | TRBV2 | . | TRBJ1-3 | TRBD1
CASSLAPFQTGRSYEQYF | TGTGCCAGCAGCTTGGCCCCCTTTCAGACAGGGCGCTCCTACGAGCAGTACTTC | TRBV5-4 | . | TRBJ2-7 | TRBD1
CASSRNQGADGNTIYF | TGTGCCAGCAGTCGAAATCAGGGGGCTGATGGAAACACCATATATTTT | TRBV2 | . | TRBJ1-3 | TRBD1
CASSYGTGGYNEQFF | TGTGCCAGCAGTTATGGGACAGGGGGGTACAATGAGCAGTTCTTC | TRBV27 | few | TRBJ2-1 | TRBD1
CASTLDPRVNEKLFF | TGTGCCAGTACCCTTGACCCGCGGGTGAATGAAAAACTGTTTTTT | TRBV19 | . | TRBJ1-4 | .
CASSRQAQETQYF | TGCGCCAGCAGCCGACAGGCTCAAGAGACCCAGTACTTC | TRBV4-3 | . | TRBJ2-5 | .
CASSGPPEGVGYTF | TGTGCCAGCAGTGGACCTCCCGAGGGGGTTGGCTACACCTTC | TRBV28 | . | TRBJ1-2 | .
CASSSRLAEYNEQFF | TGTGCCAGCAGTTCCCGACTAGCGGAGTACAATGAGCAGTTCTTC | TRBV27 | . | TRBJ2-1 | TRBD2
CAGSADRGLREQYF | TGTGCCGGCAGCGCGGACAGGGGGCTGCGCGAGCAGTACTTC | TRBV5-6 | . | TRBJ2-7 | TRBD1
CASSSLAGPDTQYF | TGTGCCAGCAGCTCCTTAGCGGGCCCAGATACGCAGTATTTT | TRBV9 | once | TRBJ2-3 | TRBD2
CASSLRYRSESTEAFF | TGTGCCAGTAGTCTCCGATACAGGTCTGAGAGCACTGAAGCTTTCTTT | TRBV19 | . | TRBJ1-1 | .
CASSEAGVLNQPQHF | TGTGCCAGCAGCGAGGCGGGGGTCCTTAATCAGCCCCAGCATTTT | TRBV7-2 | . | TRBJ1-5 | .
CASSRGQQPSYEQYF | TGTGCCAGCAGCCGGGGACAGCAGCCTTCCTACGAGCAGTACTTC | TRBV11-3 | few | TRBJ2-7 | TRBD1
CASSSLAGGPAGNEQFF | TGTGCCAGCAGTTCGCTAGCGGGAGGGCCGGCGGGGAATGAGCAGTTCTTC | TRBV27 | . | TRBJ2-1 | TRBD2
CAISRGQGVTSTDTQYF | TGTGCCATCAGTCGGGGACAGGGGGTTACTAGCACAGATACGCAGTATTTT | TRBV10-3 | . | TRBJ2-3 | TRBD1
CASNLAMQETQYF | TGTGCCAGCAATCTAGCGATGCAAGAGACCCAGTACTTC | TRBV2 | once | TRBJ2-5 | .
CASSLSGGDRAGNTEAFF | TGTGCCAGCAGCTTATCCGGCGGGGACAGGGCGGGGAACACTGAAGCTTTCTTT | TRBV7-7 | . | TRBJ1-1 | TRBD1
CASSENRGNEKLFF | TGTGCCAGCAGTGAAAATAGGGGTAATGAAAAACTGTTTTTT | TRBV6-1 | . | TRBJ1-4 | .